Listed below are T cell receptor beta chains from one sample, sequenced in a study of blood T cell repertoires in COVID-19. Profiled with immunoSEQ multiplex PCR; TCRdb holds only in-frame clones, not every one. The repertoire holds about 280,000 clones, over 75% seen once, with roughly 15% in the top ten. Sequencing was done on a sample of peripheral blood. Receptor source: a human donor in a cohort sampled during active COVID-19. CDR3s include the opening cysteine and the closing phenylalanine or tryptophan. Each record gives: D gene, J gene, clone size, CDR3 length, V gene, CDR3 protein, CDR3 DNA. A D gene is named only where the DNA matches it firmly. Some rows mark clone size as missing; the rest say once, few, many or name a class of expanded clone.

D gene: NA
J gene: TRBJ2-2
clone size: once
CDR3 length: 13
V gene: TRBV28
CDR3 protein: CASSHTQAGELFF
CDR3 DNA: TGTGCCAGCAGCCACACCCAGGCCGGGGAGCTGTTTTTT

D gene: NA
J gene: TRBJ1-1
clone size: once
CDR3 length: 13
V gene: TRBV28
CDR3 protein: CASRLLTALEAFF
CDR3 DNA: TGTGCCAGCAGACTCCTGACTGCCCTTGAAGCTTTCTTT

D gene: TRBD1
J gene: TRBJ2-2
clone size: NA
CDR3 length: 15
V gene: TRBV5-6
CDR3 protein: CASSYFDRGPGELFF
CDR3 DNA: TGTGCCAGCAGCTACTTCGACAGGGGGCCCGGGGAGCTGTTTTTT

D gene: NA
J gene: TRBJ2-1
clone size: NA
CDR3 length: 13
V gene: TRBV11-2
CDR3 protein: CASSPLSGNEQFF
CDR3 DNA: TGTGCCAGCAGCCCTCTTAGCGGCAATGAGCAGTTCTTC

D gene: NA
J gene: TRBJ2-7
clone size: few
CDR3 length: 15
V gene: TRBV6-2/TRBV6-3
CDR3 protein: CASSSTSSGNYEQYF
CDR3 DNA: TGTGCCAGCAGTTCCACTAGCAGCGGCAACTACGAGCAGTACTTC

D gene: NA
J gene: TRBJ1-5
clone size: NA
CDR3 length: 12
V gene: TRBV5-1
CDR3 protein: CASPPDQGPQHF
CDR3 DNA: TGCGCCAGCCCGCCCGATCAGGGGCCCCAGCATTTT

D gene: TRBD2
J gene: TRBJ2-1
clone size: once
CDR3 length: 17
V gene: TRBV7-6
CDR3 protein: CASSLAERGPSYNEQFF
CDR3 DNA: TGTGCCAGCAGCTTAGCGGAGCGGGGGCCCTCCTACAATGAGCAGTTCTTC

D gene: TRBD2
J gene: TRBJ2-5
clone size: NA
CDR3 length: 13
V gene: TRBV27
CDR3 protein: CASSFAGEVTQYF
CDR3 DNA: TGTGCCAGCAGTTTTGCGGGGGAAGTGACCCAGTACTTC

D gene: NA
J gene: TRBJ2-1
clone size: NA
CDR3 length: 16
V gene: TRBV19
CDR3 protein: CASSILATGYYNEQFF
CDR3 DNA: TGTGCCAGTAGTATTCTAGCGACGGGCTACTACAATGAGCAGTTCTTC

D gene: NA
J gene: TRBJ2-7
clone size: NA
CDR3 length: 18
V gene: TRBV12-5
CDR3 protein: CASGPDSGTLSGHYEQYF
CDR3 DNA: TGTGCTAGTGGGCCCGATTCCGGGACACTTTCTGGGCACTACGAGCAGTACTTC

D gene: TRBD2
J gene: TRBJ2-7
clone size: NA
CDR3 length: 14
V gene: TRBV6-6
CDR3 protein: CASSYATSGYEQYF
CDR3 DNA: TGTGCCAGCAGTTACGCAACTAGCGGCTACGAGCAGTACTTC

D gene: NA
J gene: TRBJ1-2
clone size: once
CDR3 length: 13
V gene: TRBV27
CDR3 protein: CASSFGRNYGYTF
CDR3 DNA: TGTGCCAGCAGTTTCGGCAGGAACTATGGCTACACCTTC

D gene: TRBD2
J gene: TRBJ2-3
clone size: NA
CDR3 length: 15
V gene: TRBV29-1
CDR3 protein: CSVMPGLAGGDTQYF
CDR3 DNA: TGCAGCGTGATGCCGGGACTAGCGGGGGGAGATACGCAGTATTTT

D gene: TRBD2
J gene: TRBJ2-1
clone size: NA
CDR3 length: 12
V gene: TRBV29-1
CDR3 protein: CSGLAGPNEQFF
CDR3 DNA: TGCAGCGGACTAGCGGGACCCAATGAGCAGTTCTTC

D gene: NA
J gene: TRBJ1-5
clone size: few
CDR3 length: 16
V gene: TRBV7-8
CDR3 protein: CASSLLGGHSNQPQHF
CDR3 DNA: TGTGCCAGCAGCTTGCTGGGCGGACATAGCAATCAGCCCCAGCATTTT

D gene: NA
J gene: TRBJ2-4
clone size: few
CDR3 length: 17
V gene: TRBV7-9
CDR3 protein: CASSLEGGSAAKNIQYF
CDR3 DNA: TGTGCCAGCAGCTTAGAAGGAGGGAGTGCAGCCAAAAACATTCAGTACTTC

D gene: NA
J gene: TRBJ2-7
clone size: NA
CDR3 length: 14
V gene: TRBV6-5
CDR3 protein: CASTLGGSSYEQYF
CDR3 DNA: TGTGCCAGTACCTTAGGCGGAAGCTCCTACGAGCAGTACTTC

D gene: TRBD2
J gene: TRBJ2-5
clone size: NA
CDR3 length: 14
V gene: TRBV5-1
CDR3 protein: CASFTGTSGSVQYF
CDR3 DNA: TGCGCCAGCTTCACCGGGACTAGCGGGAGTGTCCAGTACTTC

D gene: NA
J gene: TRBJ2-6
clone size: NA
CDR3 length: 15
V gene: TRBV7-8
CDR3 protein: CASSLVRSGANVLTF
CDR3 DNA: TGTGCCAGCAGCTTAGTCCGCTCTGGGGCCAACGTCCTGACTTTC

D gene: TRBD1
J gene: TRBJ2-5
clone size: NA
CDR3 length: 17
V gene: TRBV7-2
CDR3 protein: CASSPRGGQGGGETQYF
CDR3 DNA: TGTGCCAGCAGCCCACGAGGAGGACAGGGAGGCGGAGAGACCCAGTACTTC

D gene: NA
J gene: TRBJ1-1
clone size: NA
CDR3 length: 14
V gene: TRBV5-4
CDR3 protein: CASSRGQLFTEAFF
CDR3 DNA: TGTGCCAGCAGCCGGGGACAATTATTCACTGAAGCTTTCTTT

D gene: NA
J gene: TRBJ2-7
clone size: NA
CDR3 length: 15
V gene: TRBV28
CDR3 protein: CASSSLWTEGGEQYF
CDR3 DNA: TGTGCCAGCAGTTCCCTGTGGACCGAGGGAGGCGAGCAGTACTTC

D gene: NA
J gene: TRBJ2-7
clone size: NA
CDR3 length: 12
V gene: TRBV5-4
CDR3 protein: CASSINSYEQYF
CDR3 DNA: TGTGCCAGCAGCATAAACTCCTACGAGCAGTACTTC

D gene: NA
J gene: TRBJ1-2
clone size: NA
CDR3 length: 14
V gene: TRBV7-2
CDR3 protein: CASSSGGSNYGYTF
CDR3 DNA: TGTGCCAGCAGCTCGGGTGGTAGTAACTATGGCTACACCTTC